The rows below give T cell receptor beta chains drawn from one sample of a study of cytomegalovirus exposure and HLA in healthy donors. Clones were read by immunoSEQ multiplex PCR, and TCRdb kept only the in-frame ones, dropping some. The table records about 190,000 clones, around 82% of them present only once. Sequenced sample: PBMCs. The receptors come from a woman aged 25-40 years in good health and CMV-seropositive. Each CDR3 is given with its conserved first and last residue. A D gene is named only where the DNA matches it firmly. Not every row has a clone size; where given, it reads once, few, many or a size class.

V gene	D gene	clone size	J gene	CDR3 DNA	CDR3 protein
TRBV4-1	TRBD1	-	TRBJ1-5	TGCGCCAGCACCCTAGGACAGGGACGCAATCAGCCCCAGCATTTT	CASTLGQGRNQPQHF
TRBV7-8	TRBD1	-	TRBJ2-7	TGTGCCAGCAGCTTGGAATACAGGGGGCGGAATAGTAGGTACGAGCAGTACTTC	CASSLEYRGRNSRYEQYF
TRBV6-6	TRBD1	few	TRBJ1-1	TGTGCCAGCATTGTTACAGGGGACGGGGATGAAGCTTTCTTT	CASIVTGDGDEAFF
TRBV6-1	TRBD2	-	TRBJ2-1	TGTGCCAATGCGGGGGGCCTCTCCTACAATGAGCAGTTCTTC	CANAGGLSYNEQFF
TRBV19	-	-	TRBJ2-1	TGTGCCAGTAGTCCCATGGAGCGCCGCTCCTACAATGAGCAGTTCTTC	CASSPMERRSYNEQFF
TRBV5-1	TRBD1	-	TRBJ1-2	TGCGCCAGCAGCTTGGGGGACAGGAGGAACTATGGCTACACCTTC	CASSLGDRRNYGYTF
TRBV7-9	TRBD2	-	TRBJ2-1	TGTGCCAGCAGCCTAGCGGGAGGGCTATACAATGAGCAGTTCTTC	CASSLAGGLYNEQFF
TRBV5-1	TRBD1	-	TRBJ2-7	TGCGCCAGCAGCCACGGACAGGCCAATAGCTACGAGCAGTACTTC	CASSHGQANSYEQYF
TRBV2	TRBD2	-	TRBJ2-1	TGTGCCAGCAGTGGAGGGCGGGGGAAGAAGCAGTTCTTC	CASSGGRGKKQFF
TRBV4-2	-	-	TRBJ2-2	TGTGCCAGCAGCCAAGATCGAGGGTCCGGGGAGCTGTTTTTT	CASSQDRGSGELFF
TRBV19	-	-	TRBJ2-2	TGTGCCAGTAGGCGGGGGCCGGCCGGGGAGCTGTTTTTT	CASRRGPAGELFF
TRBV27	-	-	TRBJ2-7	TGTGCCAGCAGTCGTCGGGACTCCTACGAGCAGTACTTC	CASSRRDSYEQYF
TRBV5-1	TRBD2	-	TRBJ2-3	TGCGCCAGTCTGGGGGCTAGCGGGAGAACAGGCACAGATACGCAGTATTTT	CASLGASGRTGTDTQYF
TRBV6-8	-	few	TRBJ1-3	TGTGCCAGCAGAAACCCTTCGAGCCCTGGAAACACCATATATTTT	CASRNPSSPGNTIYF
TRBV29-1	TRBD1	-	TRBJ1-6	TGCAGCGCAAACCCGCCGGGACAGCGGCTTTCACCCCTCCACTTT	CSANPPGQRLSPLHF
TRBV7-3	-	-	TRBJ2-1	TGTGCCAGCAGCTTAAGTGGCAGGGGAAATTACAATGAGCAGTTCTTC	CASSLSGRGNYNEQFF